The clone carrying this TCR beta chain occurred once. TCRdb's table, derived via immunoSEQ multiplex PCR, lists solely in-frame clones and lacks some. The sample has fewer than 85,000 clones, around 88% seen once. The source of the sample is a study of blood T cell repertoires in COVID-19. Trimming left V 2 bases short and J 3 bases short, with 10 bases between. CDR1 and CDR2 (germline): LGHNA, YSLEER. The CDR3 has 14 residues. The V call is TRBV4-3, the J call TRBJ1-2, with D possibly TRBD1 on 5 matching bases. Source material: peripheral blood. This clonotype originated in a woman aged 55-70 years with acute or convalescent COVID-19. DNA for the CDR3: TGCGCCAGCAGCCAAACGGGGGTATACTATGGCTACACCTTC. The encoded protein is CASSQTGVYYGYTF.